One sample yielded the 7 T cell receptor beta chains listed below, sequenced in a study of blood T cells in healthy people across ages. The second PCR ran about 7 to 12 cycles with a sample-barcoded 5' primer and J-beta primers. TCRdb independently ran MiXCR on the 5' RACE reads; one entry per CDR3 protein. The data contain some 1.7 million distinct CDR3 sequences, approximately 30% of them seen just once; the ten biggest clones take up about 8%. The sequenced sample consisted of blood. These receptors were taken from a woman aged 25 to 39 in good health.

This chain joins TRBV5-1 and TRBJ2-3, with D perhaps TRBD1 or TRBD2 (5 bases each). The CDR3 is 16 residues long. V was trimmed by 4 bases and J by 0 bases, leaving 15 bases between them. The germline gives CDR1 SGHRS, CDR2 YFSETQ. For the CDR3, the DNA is TGCGCCAGCAGCCAAGGGACCGCAAAAAGCACAGATACGCAGTATTTT. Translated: CASSQGTAKSTDTQYF. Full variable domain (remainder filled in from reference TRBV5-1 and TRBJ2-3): KAGVTQTPRYLIKTRGQQVTLSCSPISGHRSVSWYQQTPGQGLQFLFEYFSETQRNKGNFPGRFSGRQFSNSRSEMNVSTLELGDSALYLCASSQGTAKSTDTQYFGPGTRLTVL.

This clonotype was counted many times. The CDR3 DNA is TGTGCCAGCAGCCGGGACAGGGTATCACCCGAGCAGTACTTC. Amino acids: CASSRDRVSPEQYF. The chain combines TRBV7-7 with TRBJ2-7; TRBD1 matches at 9 bases. Trimming at V came to 5 bases and at J to 6 bases, leaving 8 bases not matched to a gene. The CDR3 runs 14 residues. Germline V gene sequence: CDR1 SSHAT, CDR2 FNYEAQ (reference sequence).

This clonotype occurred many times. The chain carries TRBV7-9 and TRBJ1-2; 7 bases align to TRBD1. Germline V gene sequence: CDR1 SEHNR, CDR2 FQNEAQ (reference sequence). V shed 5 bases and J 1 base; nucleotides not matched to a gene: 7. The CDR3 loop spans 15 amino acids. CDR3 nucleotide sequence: TGTGCCAGCAGCCCCGGGACAGCTTATAACTATGGCTACACCTTC. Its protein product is CASSPGTAYNYGYTF.

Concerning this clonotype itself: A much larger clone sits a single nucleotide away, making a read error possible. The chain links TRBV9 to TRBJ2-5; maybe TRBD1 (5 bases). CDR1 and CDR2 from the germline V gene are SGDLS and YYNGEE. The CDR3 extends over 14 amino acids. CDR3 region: CASSVRAGQGTQYF. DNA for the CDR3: TGTGCCAGCAGCGTAAGGGCAGGGCAAGGGACCCAGTACTTC.

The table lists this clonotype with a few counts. The CDR3 region is CASSFLGQGLDTQYF. The CDR3 nucleotides are TGCGCCAGCAGCTTTCTGGGACAGGGCTTAGATACGCAGTATTTT. J is TRBJ2-3 and V is TRBV5-1; TRBD1 matches 9 bases. The germline V gene has CDR1 SGHRS and CDR2 YFSETQ. The CDR3 length is 15 residues. The trim removed 2 bases at V and 5 bases at J, leaving 6 bases unmatched.

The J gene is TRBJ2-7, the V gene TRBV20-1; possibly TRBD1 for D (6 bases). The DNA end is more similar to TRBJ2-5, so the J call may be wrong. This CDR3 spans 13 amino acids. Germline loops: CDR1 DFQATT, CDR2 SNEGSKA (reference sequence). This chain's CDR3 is CSSITQGYETQYF. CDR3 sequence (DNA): TGCAGTTCGATCACACAGGGTTACGAGACCCAGTACTTC.

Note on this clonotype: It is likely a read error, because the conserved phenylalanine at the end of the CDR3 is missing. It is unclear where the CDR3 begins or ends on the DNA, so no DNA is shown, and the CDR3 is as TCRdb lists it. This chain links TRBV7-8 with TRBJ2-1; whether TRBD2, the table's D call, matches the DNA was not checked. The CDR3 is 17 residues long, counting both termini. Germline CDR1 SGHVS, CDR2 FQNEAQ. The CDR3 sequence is CASSLALAGPTYNEEFI.